One and the same sample provided the 5 T cell receptor beta chains below, sequenced in a study of blood T cell repertoires in COVID-19. The table came from immunoSEQ multiplex PCR; TCRdb's copy has only in-frame clones and leaves some out. Of over 100,000 clones in the sample, 75% to 90% were seen once. Sequences were obtained from peripheral blood. All receptors derive from a middle-aged man with acute or convalescent COVID-19.

This clone was seen more than once but under ten times. The rearrangement uses TRBV6-5 and TRBJ2-2; D is ambiguous. This CDR3 has 15 residues. Looked up from germline, CDR1 is MNHEY and CDR2 is SVGAGI. V was pared by 6 bases and J by 6 bases, with 17 bases between. The CDR3 bases are TGTGCCAGCAGCCTCAAACTCCCGTTACCCGGGGAGCTGTTTTTT. Translated, it gives CASSLKLPLPGELFF.

The rearrangement joins TRBV5-6 to TRBJ2-1; 9 bases align to TRBD1. This CDR3 has 13 residues. CDR1 is SGHDT and CDR2 is YYEEEE in the germline V gene. Trimming at V came to 5 bases and at J to 8 bases, leaving 5 bases not matched to a gene. The CDR3 here is CASRGQGGHEQFF. The CDR3 nucleotides are TGTGCCAGCAGGGGACAGGGAGGTCATGAGCAGTTCTTC.

The chain employs TRBV3-1 (or the pseudogene TRBV3-2) and TRBJ1-4; a possible D gene is TRBD1 (5 bases). The germline CDR1 and CDR2 sequences are LGHDT and YNNKEL (reference sequence). V lost 4 bases to trimming and J lost 14 bases, with 23 bases between them. This CDR3 comprises 15 residues. The DNA of the CDR3 is TGTGCCAGCAGCCCGATGGAGGGGAGCCAGGGTGGGCTGTTTTTT. Protein sequence: CASSPMEGSQGGLFF.

The chain combines TRBV4-1 with TRBJ2-5; D might be TRBD2 (7 bases). There are 17 residues in the CDR3. With 0 bases removed from V and 1 base from J, the gap between germline ends came to 15 bases. CDR1 MGHRA and CDR2 YSYEKL come from the germline V gene. DNA of the CDR3: TGCGCCAGCAGCCAAGAAAGGACTAGGGGGATCCAAGAGACCCAGTACTTC. Residues: CASSQERTRGIQETQYF.

The chain has TRBV30 and TRBJ1-2; possibly TRBD1 for D (6 bases). Germline V lookup: CDR1 GTSNPN, CDR2 SVGIG (reference sequence). The CDR3 has 12 residues. V lost 4 bases to trimming and J lost 7 bases, with 13 bases between them. As DNA, the CDR3 is TGTGCCTGGATGGGGGGGCAGGTTGGCTACACCTTC. Translated: CAWMGGQVGYTF.